What follows are 32 T cell receptor beta chains derived from one specimen sequenced in a study of beta chain features in type 1 diabetes. Points from the study as a whole: For Type 1 diabetes patients, all four CD4+ subsets carried TCRB CDR3s that were moderately but significantly shorter.

These receptors' antigens are unknown. Of the isolated RNA, all was reverse transcribed, and so the sequenced material was expressed TCRB transcripts. Sequenced by immunoSEQ multiplex PCR; TCRdb stores in-frame clones only, minus some. The table shows some 160,000 clones, with around 8.3% occurring only once. The sequencing input was central memory CD4+ T cells from blood. The receptors were gathered from a woman younger than 35 with type 1 diabetes.

This chain's CDR3 is CASSLSGSTDTQYF. The CDR3 DNA sequence: TGTGCCAGCAGCCTTAGCGGGAGCACAGATACGCAGTATTTT. The V and J genes are TRBV9 and TRBJ2-3; TRBD2 matches 7 bases. The CDR3 length is 14 residues. The V gene's germline CDR1 is SGDLS and CDR2 YYNGEE. V dropped 4 bases and J dropped 0; count of bases not matched to a gene: 2.

The genes are TRBV11-3 and TRBJ2-1; D gene uncertain. This CDR3 comprises 15 residues. V was pared by 2 bases and J by 6 bases, with 14 bases between. Germline loops: CDR1 SGHNT, CDR2 YENEEA. CDR3: CASSLFSGFSNEQFF. The CDR3 coding sequence is TGTGCCAGCAGCTTATTTTCGGGTTTTAGCAATGAGCAGTTCTTC.

This sequence joins TRBV6-5 and TRBJ1-2; D is undetermined. Trimming shortened V by 5 bases and J by 7 bases, and 14 bases separated the two germline ends. CDR1 is MNHEY and CDR2 is SVGAGI in the germline V gene. The CDR3 loop spans 13 amino acids. CDR3 nucleotide sequence: TGTGCCAGCAGTGAAGAGGCTCGCCGTGGCTACACCTTC. Translation: CASSEEARRGYTF.

This clone was seen a handful of times. The chain recombines TRBV7-2 with TRBJ2-7, with 8 bases aligning to TRBD2. This CDR3 region has 19 residues. Germline-derived CDR1 and CDR2 are SGHTA and FQGNSA. V shed 5 bases and J 6 bases; nucleotides not matched to a gene: 24. CDR3 DNA sequence: TGTGCCAGCAGCACAAATTTAGCGGGGCCAGGTTTGAGGCCTTTCGAGCAGTACTTC. Its translation: CASSTNLAGPGLRPFEQYF.

The chain combines TRBV11-2 with TRBJ1-5, with a possible D match to TRBD1 (5 bases). The CDR3 totals 15 residues. Trimming removed 1 base at V and 5 bases at J, with 12 bases between. From germline, CDR1 is SGHAT and CDR2 FQNNGV. CDR3 coding DNA: TGTGCCAGCAGCTTAGTTACAGGACCCTATCAGCCCCAGCATTTT. Amino acid sequence: CASSLVTGPYQPQHF.

This chain uses TRBV7-3 with TRBJ2-3; 7 nucleotides match TRBD1. There are 15 residues in the CDR3. The germline V gene has CDR1 SGHTA and CDR2 FQGTGA. After removal of 1 base from V and 3 bases from J, the junction contained 4 bases not matched to a gene. CDR3 residues: CASSLMGTVTDTQYF. CDR3 nucleotides: TGTGCCAGCAGCTTAATGGGGACAGTGACAGATACGCAGTATTTT.

This clone was seen more than once but under ten times. J is TRBJ1-1 and V is TRBV28; 8 bases are a match to TRBD1. The J segment lost 5 bases and the V segment lost 3 bases, leaving 2 bases of the junction unmatched. Germline CDR1 reads MDHEN; CDR2 reads SYDVKM. This CDR3 comprises 13 residues. The CDR3 spells CASSFGQGTEAFF. The CDR3 region has the DNA TGTGCCAGCAGTTTCGGACAGGGTACTGAAGCTTTCTTT.

The gene calls are TRBV9 and TRBJ2-5, with 11 bases matching TRBD1. The CDR3 covers 16 residues. V lost 4 bases, J lost 5 bases, and 10 bases stayed unmatched. CDR1 and CDR2 from the germline V gene are SGDLS and YYNGEE. CDR3 nucleotide sequence: TGTGCCAGCAGCCCTCAGGGACAGGGGGTTGTGGAGACCCAGTACTTC. Residues: CASSPQGQGVVETQYF.

V is TRBV5-1 and J is TRBJ2-7, with TRBD1 matching over 12 bases. This CDR3 comprises 16 residues. J gave up 4 bases and V 3 bases, and 8 bases lay outside the gene matches. Germline V lookup: CDR1 SGHRS, CDR2 YFSETQ. The DNA for the CDR3 is TGCGCCAGCAGCTCCACAAAGGGACAGGGGGCGTACGAGCAGTACTTC. It codes for CASSSTKGQGAYEQYF.

The V call is TRBV27, the J call TRBJ2-1, with D possibly TRBD2 on 7 matching bases. Germline lookup yields CDR1 MNHEY and CDR2 SMNVEV (reference sequence). The CDR3 is made up of 15 amino acids. V was cut by 8 bases and J by 6 bases, with 20 bases left in between. The CDR3 loop is CASASGGAGGNEQFF. The CDR3 DNA follows: TGTGCCAGCGCTTCGGGGGGCGCAGGTGGCAATGAGCAGTTCTTC.

The table lists this clone with a few counts. V and J are TRBV6-1 and TRBJ2-5; D is undetermined. The germline gives CDR1 MNHNS, CDR2 SASEGT. Trimming left V 7 bases short and J 5 bases short, with 8 bases between. The CDR3 is made up of 11 amino acids. CDR3 DNA: TGTGCCAGCACCCCTAAGGAGACCCAGTACTTC. Translated: CASTPKETQYF.

This chain joins TRBV5-6 and TRBJ2-2, with 7 bases lining up with TRBD2. Per the germline V gene, CDR1 is SGHDT and CDR2 is YYEEEE. This CDR3 is built from 15 residues. V trimming: 4 bases; J trimming: 4 bases; junction bases outside the gene matches: 7. The CDR3 DNA is TGTGCCAGCAGCCGTTCGGGGGAGGGCACCGGGGAGCTGTTTTTT. Translation gives CASSRSGEGTGELFF.

Here the CDR3 DNA reads TGTGCCAGCAGCGCAGATGGAGCTAGCAGCGAGCAGTACTTC. This encodes CASSADGASSEQYF. The chain has TRBV9 and TRBJ2-7; D perhaps matches TRBD2 (5 bases). CDR3 length: 14 amino acids. CDR1 SGDLS and CDR2 YYNGEE come from the germline V gene. The V gene lost 3 bases and the J gene lost 6 bases, with 16 bases spanning the gap.

J is TRBJ2-2 and V is TRBV7-3; D is uncertain. The CDR3 sequence is 14 residues long. The V gene lost 3 bases and the J gene lost 2 bases, with 7 bases spanning the gap. Per the germline V gene, CDR1 is SGHTA and CDR2 is FQGTGA. DNA for the CDR3: TGTGCCAGCAGCTTGAGACTTAACACCGGGGAGCTGTTTTTT. It yields the protein CASSLRLNTGELFF.

This chain joins TRBV5-1 and TRBJ2-3; TRBD2 matches 8 bases. Trimming took 5 bases from V and 9 from J; bases not matched to a gene: 11. The CDR3 is 14 residues long. Germline CDR1 is SGHRS and CDR2 is YFSETQ. The CDR3 reads CASRLAGITGTQYF. CDR3 in DNA: TGCGCCAGCAGGTTAGCGGGAATTACGGGGACGCAGTATTTT.

The V gene is TRBV7-2, the J gene TRBJ2-5; no definite D call. The CDR3 loop spans 12 amino acids. The V end lost 5 bases, the J end lost 4 bases, and 8 bases lay between the germline ends. Germline V gene data show CDR1 as SGHTA and CDR2 as FQGNSA. The CDR3 spells CASSPRTETQYF. The CDR3 DNA reads as TGTGCCAGCAGCCCCAGAACAGAGACCCAGTACTTC.

The rearrangement uses TRBV11-2 and TRBJ2-3; D perhaps matches TRBD2 (7 bases). Trimming cost V 2 bases and J 4 bases, with 19 bases left between them. CDR1 SGHAT and CDR2 FQNNGV come from the germline V gene. The CDR3 consists of 17 residues. CDR3 coding DNA: TGTGCCAGCAGCTTAATAGGAGGGGGGGGCCGCGCAGATACGCAGTATTTT. Translating gives CASSLIGGGGRADTQYF.

The rearrangement links TRBV19 to TRBJ2-7; D possibly corresponds to TRBD1 (5 bases). The CDR3 consists of 13 residues. CDR1 is LNHDA and CDR2 is SQIVND in the germline V gene (reference sequence). V was shortened by 5 bases and J by 3 bases, with 11 bases between the two germline ends. CDR3 DNA sequence: TGTGCCAGTAGTCCGCACGGACACTACGAGCAGTACTTC. It is translated as CASSPHGHYEQYF.

This clone was found a few times. The chain joins TRBV7-9 to TRBJ2-3; D gene uncertain. The CDR3 spans 12 residues. Germline V gene sequence: CDR1 SEHNR, CDR2 FQNEAQ (reference sequence). The V gene lost 0 bases and the J gene lost 5 bases, with 3 bases spanning the gap. Written as DNA, the CDR3 is TGTGCCAGCAGCTTAGCTAGAGATACGCAGTATTTT. Translation gives CASSLARDTQYF.

Only a few counts were recorded for this clone. The rearrangement links TRBV7-2 to TRBJ2-7; D perhaps matches TRBD1 (5 bases). The ends were cut back, 5 bases at V and 2 bases at J, with 16 bases in the middle. Germline CDR1 and CDR2: SGHTA and FQGNSA. This CDR3 is 15 amino acids long. The CDR3 sequence is CASSQGSMKTYEQYF. Here the CDR3 DNA reads TGTGCCAGCAGCCAGGGTAGTATGAAGACCTACGAGCAGTACTTC.

This clone was counted a few times. The chain carries TRBV7-2 and TRBJ1-2, with no clear D. From germline, CDR1 is SGHTA and CDR2 FQGNSA. V lost 1 base to trimming and J lost 7 bases, with 13 bases between them. This CDR3 contains 14 residues. CDR3 sequence (DNA): TGTGCCAGCAGCTTAGAAGTGGAGGTGGGTGGCTACACCTTC. This codes for CASSLEVEVGGYTF.

The J gene is TRBJ1-1, the V gene TRBV15, with TRBD1 matching 8 bases. With 4 bases clipped from V and 5 bases from J, the junction kept 6 bases outside the gene matches. The CDR3 has 14 residues. Germline V gene data show CDR1 as LNHNV and CDR2 as YYDKDF (reference sequence). CDR3 protein: CATSTQGELTEAFF. The DNA of the CDR3 is TGTGCCACCAGCACACAGGGGGAACTGACTGAAGCTTTCTTT.

This clone was counted only a few times. V usage is TRBV5-1 and J usage is TRBJ2-3; tentatively, D is TRBD2 (5 bases). CDR1 is SGHRS, CDR2 YFSETQ, per germline. CDR3 length: 15 amino acids. V was trimmed by 0 bases and J by 6 bases, leaving 14 bases between them. CDR3 sequence (DNA): TGCGCCAGCAGCTTGGAGGGCCTAGCCGTCGATACGCAGTATTTT. Translating gives CASSLEGLAVDTQYF.

This clone was recorded once. This rearrangement joins TRBV5-1 to TRBJ2-1; 7 bases are shared with TRBD2. The germline V gene encodes CDR1 SGHRS and CDR2 YFSETQ. This CDR3 comprises 15 residues. J lost 8 bases, V lost 0 bases, and 8 bases had no gene match. CDR3 DNA: TGCGCCAGCAGCTTGGGGCCTAGCGGCCGGGATGAGCAGTTCTTC. Its translation is CASSLGPSGRDEQFF.

This clone was recorded many times. The chain uses TRBV11-3 and TRBJ1-1; 12 nucleotides align to TRBD1. V dropped 5 bases and J dropped 4; count of bases not matched to a gene: 2. Per the germline V gene, CDR1 is SGHNT and CDR2 is YENEEA. The CDR3 contains 14 residues. CDR3 sequence: CASSRDRGRTEAFF. CDR3 coding DNA: TGTGCCAGCAGCCGGGACAGGGGGCGCACTGAAGCTTTCTTT. The full variable domain, completed using reference TRBV11-3 and TRBJ1-1, is EAGVVQSPRYKIIEKKQPVAFWCNPISGHNTLYWYLQNLGQGPELLIRYENEEAVDDSQLPKDRFSAERLKGVDSTLKIQPAELGDSAVYLCASSRDRGRTEAFFGQGTRLTVV.

This clone has just a few counts. V and J are TRBV7-2 and TRBJ1-1; D is undetermined. Trimming shortened V by 5 bases and J by 4 bases, and 17 bases separated the two germline ends. CDR1 is SGHTA and CDR2 is FQGNSA in the germline V gene. The CDR3 runs to 15 residues. For the CDR3, the DNA is TGTGCCAGCAGCCCTAGAGCCCACGGGGTCACTGAAGCTTTCTTT. Translated: CASSPRAHGVTEAFF.

This clone has a handful of counts. This rearrangement joins TRBV28 to TRBJ2-7; perhaps TRBD2 as D (6 bases). Germline CDR1 and CDR2: MDHEN and SYDVKM. There are 13 residues in the CDR3. Trimming shortened V by 6 bases and J by 2 bases, and 11 bases separated the two germline ends. The CDR3 region is CASSLEGPYEQYF. CDR3 DNA: TGTGCCAGCAGCTTGGAGGGCCCCTACGAGCAGTACTTC.

This clone was seen only a few times. The V gene is TRBV6-5, the J gene TRBJ2-6; a possible D gene is TRBD1 (6 bases). V was trimmed by 5 bases and J by 3 bases, leaving 11 bases between them. This CDR3 has 15 amino acids. CDR1 MNHEY and CDR2 SVGAGI come from the germline V gene. CDR3 amino acids: CASSPQGLGANVLTF. CDR3 in DNA: TGTGCCAGCAGTCCACAGGGCCTTGGGGCCAACGTCCTGACTTTC.

There are a few counts of this clone. This sequence joins TRBV18 and TRBJ2-2; D is perhaps TRBD2 (5 bases). Per the germline V gene, CDR1 is KGHSH and CDR2 is LQKENI. This CDR3 is 15 amino acids long. Trimming removed 2 bases at V and 0 bases at J, with 7 bases between. The CDR3 bases are TGTGCCAGCTCACCAATGCGGGCGAACACCGGGGAGCTGTTTTTT. This gives the protein CASSPMRANTGELFF.

V usage is TRBV29-1 and J usage is TRBJ2-5; 10 bases line up with TRBD1. With V trimmed by 5 bases and J by 6 bases, 3 bases remained unmatched. The CDR3 consists of 12 residues. CDR1 is SQVTM, CDR2 ANQGSEA, per germline. The CDR3 reads CSVNDRGQTQYF. CDR3 sequence (DNA): TGCAGCGTTAACGACAGGGGGCAGACCCAGTACTTC.

Regarding this clone: No conserved phenylalanine or tryptophan is present at the end of the CDR3, so a read error is the likely explanation. The limits of the CDR3 on the DNA are not certain, so only TCRdb's listed CDR3 is given. J is TRBJ2-3 and V is TRBV7-2; the DNA was not used to check the table's D call, TRBD2. Germline CDR1 reads SGHTA; CDR2 reads FQGNSA. The CDR3 has 10 amino acids, counting both end residues. Here the CDR3 reads CASSQSGAPV.

This clone has only a few counts. The genes are TRBV29-1 and TRBJ1-1; D possibly corresponds to TRBD1 (5 bases). The CDR3 spans 13 residues. V lost 3 bases and J 5 bases, leaving 13 bases between the germline ends. CDR1 is SQVTM, CDR2 ANQGSEA, per germline. The CDR3 DNA sequence: TGCAGCGTTGACCAGGGAAGAGGTACTGAAGCTTTCTTT. Translating it yields CSVDQGRGTEAFF.